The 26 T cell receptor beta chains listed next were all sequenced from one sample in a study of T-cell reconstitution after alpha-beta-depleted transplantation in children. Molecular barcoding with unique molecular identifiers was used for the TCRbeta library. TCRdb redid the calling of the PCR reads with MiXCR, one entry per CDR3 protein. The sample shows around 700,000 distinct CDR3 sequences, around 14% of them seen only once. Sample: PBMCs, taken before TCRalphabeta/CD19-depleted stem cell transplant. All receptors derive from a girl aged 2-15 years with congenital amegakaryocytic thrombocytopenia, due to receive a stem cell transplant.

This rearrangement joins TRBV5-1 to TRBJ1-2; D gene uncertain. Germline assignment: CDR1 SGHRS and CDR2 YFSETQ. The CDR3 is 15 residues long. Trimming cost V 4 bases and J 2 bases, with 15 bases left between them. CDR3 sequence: CASSPPPWANYGYTF. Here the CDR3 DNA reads TGCGCCAGCAGCCCTCCGCCGTGGGCCAACTATGGCTACACCTTC.

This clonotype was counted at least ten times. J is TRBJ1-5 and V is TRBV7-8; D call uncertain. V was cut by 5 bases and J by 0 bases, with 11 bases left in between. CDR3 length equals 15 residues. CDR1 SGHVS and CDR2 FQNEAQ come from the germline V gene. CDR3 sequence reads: CASSPRTDSNQPQHF. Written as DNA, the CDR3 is TGTGCCAGCAGCCCGAGGACCGATAGCAATCAGCCCCAGCATTTT.

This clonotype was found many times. CDR3 nucleotide sequence: TGTGCCAGCAGTGGACAGGGCGGGGAAAAACTGTTTTTT. Protein sequence: CASSGQGGEKLFF. V gene TRBV25-1 combines with J gene TRBJ1-4; 7 nucleotides match TRBD1. The CDR3 length is 13 residues. Trimming at V came to 4 bases and at J to 8 bases, leaving 4 bases not matched to a gene. Per germline, CDR1 MGHDK and CDR2 SYGVNS.

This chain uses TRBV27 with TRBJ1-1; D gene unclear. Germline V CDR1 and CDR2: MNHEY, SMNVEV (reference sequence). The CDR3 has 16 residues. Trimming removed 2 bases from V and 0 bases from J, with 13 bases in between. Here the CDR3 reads CASSLSVQFMNTEAFF. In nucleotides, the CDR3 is TGTGCCAGCAGTTTAAGCGTGCAGTTCATGAACACTGAAGCTTTCTTT.

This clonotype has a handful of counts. The CDR3 loop reads CAFLSEYEETQYF. For the CDR3, the DNA is TGTGCCTTCCTTAGTGAATATGAAGAGACCCAGTACTTC. V and J are TRBV30 and TRBJ2-5; D is unresolved. The CDR3 consists of 13 residues. Germline V gene data show CDR1 as GTSNPN and CDR2 as SVGIG (reference sequence). The V end was cut by 7 bases, the J end by 3 bases, with 15 bases between.

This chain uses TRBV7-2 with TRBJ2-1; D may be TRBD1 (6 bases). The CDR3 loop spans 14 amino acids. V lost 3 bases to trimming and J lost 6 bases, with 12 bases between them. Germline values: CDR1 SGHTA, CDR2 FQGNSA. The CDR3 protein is CASSLGRGTNEQFF. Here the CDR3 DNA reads TGTGCCAGCAGCTTGGGCAGGGGAACCAATGAGCAGTTCTTC.

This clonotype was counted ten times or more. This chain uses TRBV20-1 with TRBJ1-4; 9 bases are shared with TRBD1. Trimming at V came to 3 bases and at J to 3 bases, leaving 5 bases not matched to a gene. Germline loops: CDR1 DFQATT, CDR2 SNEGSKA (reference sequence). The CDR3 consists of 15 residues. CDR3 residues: CSASDRGTANEKLFF. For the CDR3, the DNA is TGCAGTGCTAGCGACAGGGGGACGGCTAATGAAAAACTGTTTTTT.

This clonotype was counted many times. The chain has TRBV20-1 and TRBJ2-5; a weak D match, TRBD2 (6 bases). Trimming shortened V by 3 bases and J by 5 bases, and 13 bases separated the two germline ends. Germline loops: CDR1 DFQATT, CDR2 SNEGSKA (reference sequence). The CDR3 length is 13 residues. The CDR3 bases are TGCAGTGCTAGTCACGGGAGCTGGGAGACCCAGTACTTC. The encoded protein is CSASHGSWETQYF.

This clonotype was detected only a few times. CDR3 amino acids: CASSFGTGKAKNIQYF. CDR3 nucleotide sequence: TGTGCCAGCAGCTTTGGGACAGGGAAGGCCAAAAACATTCAGTACTTC. The chain links TRBV5-6 to TRBJ2-4, with 9 bases aligning to TRBD1. The CDR3 sequence is 16 residues long. Looked up from germline, CDR1 is SGHDT and CDR2 is YYEEEE. V lost 2 bases, J lost 1 base, and 4 bases stayed unmatched.

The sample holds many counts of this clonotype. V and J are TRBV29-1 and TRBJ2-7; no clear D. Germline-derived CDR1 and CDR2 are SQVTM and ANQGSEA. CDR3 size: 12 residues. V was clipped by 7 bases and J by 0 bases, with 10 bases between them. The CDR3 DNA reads TGCAGCGGCTATACCTCCTCCTACGAGCAGTACTTC. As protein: CSGYTSSYEQYF.

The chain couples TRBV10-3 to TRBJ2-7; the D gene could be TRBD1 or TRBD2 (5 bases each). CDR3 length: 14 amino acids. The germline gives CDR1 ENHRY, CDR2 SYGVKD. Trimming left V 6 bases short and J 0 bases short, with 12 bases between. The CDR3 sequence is CAIRRDVLSYEQYF. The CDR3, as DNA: TGTGCCATCAGACGGGACGTCCTCTCCTACGAGCAGTACTTC.

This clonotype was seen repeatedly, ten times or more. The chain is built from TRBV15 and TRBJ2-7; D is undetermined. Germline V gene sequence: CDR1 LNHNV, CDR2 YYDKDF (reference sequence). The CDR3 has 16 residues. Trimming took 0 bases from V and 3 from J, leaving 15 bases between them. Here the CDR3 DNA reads TGTGCCACCAGCAGAGACGGGCAGTCAAAGATCTACGAGCAGTACTTC. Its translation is CATSRDGQSKIYEQYF.

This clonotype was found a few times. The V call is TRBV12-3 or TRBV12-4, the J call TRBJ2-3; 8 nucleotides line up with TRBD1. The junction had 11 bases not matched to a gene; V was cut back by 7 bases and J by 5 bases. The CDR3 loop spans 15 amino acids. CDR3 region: CASIPPGQVEDTQYF. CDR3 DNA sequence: TGTGCCAGCATTCCACCGGGACAGGTAGAAGATACGCAGTATTTT.

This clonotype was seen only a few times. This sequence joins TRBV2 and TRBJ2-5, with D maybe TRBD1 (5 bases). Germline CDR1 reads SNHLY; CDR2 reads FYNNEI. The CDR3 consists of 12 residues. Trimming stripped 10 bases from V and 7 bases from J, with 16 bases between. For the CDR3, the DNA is TGTGCCACCTCCAGGGTAGTTGGGACCCAGTACTTC. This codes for CATSRVVGTQYF.

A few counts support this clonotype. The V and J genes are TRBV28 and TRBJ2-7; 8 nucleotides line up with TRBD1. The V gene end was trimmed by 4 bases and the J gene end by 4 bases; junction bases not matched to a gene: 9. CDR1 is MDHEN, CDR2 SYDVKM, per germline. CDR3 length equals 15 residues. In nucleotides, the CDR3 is TGTGCCAGCAGTTACGGACAGGGCAGGGAGTACGAGCAGTACTTC. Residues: CASSYGQGREYEQYF.

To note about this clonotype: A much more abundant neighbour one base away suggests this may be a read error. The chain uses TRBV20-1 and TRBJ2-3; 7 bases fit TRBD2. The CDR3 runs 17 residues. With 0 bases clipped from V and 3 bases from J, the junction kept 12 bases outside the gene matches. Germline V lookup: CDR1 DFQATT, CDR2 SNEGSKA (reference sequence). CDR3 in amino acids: CSARDGLVGGPTDTQYF. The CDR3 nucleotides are TGCAGTGCTAGAGATGGACTAGTGGGAGGGCCGACAGATACGCAGTATTTT.

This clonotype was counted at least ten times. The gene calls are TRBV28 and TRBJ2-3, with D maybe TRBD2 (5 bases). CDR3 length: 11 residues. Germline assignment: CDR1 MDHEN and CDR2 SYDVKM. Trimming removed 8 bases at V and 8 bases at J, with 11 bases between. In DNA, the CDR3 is TGTGCCAGCGATCAAAGCGGTACGCAGTATTTT. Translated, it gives CASDQSGTQYF. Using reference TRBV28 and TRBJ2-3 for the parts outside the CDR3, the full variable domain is DVKVTQSSRYLVKRTGEKVFLECVQDMDHENMFWYRQDPGLGLRLIYFSYDVKMKEKGDIPEGYSVSREKKERFSLILESASTNQTSMYLCASDQSGTQYFGPGTRLTVL.

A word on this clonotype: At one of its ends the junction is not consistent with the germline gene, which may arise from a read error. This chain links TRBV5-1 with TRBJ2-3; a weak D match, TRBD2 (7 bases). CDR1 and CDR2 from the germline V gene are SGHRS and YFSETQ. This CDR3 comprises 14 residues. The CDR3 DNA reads TGCGCCAGCCGCTTGGGTGCGGGGGCGGATACGCAGTATTTT. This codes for CASRLGAGADTQYF.

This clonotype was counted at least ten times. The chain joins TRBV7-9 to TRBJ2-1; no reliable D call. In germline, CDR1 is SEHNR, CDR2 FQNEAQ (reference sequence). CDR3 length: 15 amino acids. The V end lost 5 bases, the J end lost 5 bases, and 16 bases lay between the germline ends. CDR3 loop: CASSPRLPVDNEQFF. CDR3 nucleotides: TGTGCCAGCAGCCCTCGTCTCCCCGTCGACAATGAGCAGTTCTTC. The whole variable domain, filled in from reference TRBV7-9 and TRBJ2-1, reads DTGVSQNPRHKITKRGQNVTFRCDPISEHNRLYWYRQTLGQGPEFLTYFQNEAQLEKSRLLSDRFSAERPKGSFSTLEIQRTEQGDSAMYLCASSPRLPVDNEQFFGPGTRLTVL.

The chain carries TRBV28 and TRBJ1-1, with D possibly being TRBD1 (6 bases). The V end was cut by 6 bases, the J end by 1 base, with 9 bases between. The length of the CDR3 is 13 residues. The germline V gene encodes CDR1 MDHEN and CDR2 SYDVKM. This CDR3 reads CASREQGNTEAFF. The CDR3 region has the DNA TGTGCCAGCAGGGAACAGGGGAACACTGAAGCTTTCTTT.

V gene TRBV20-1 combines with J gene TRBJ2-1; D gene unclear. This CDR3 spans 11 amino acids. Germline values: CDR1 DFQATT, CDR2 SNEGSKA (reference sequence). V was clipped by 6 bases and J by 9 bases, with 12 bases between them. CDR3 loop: CSASTSTEQFF. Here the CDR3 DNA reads TGCAGTGCGTCCACAAGTACTGAGCAGTTCTTC.

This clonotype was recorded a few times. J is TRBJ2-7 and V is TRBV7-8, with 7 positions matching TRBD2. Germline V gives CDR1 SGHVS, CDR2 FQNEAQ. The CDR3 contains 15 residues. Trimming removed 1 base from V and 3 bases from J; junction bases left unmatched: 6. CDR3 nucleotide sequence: TGTGCCAGCAGCTTAGTGGCTAGCGGCTACTACGAGCAGTACTTC. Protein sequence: CASSLVASGYYEQYF. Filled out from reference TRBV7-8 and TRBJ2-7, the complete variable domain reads GAGVSQSPRYKVAKRGQDVALRCDPISGHVSLFWYQQALGQGPEFLTYFQNEAQLDKSGLPSDRFFAERPEGSVSTLKIQRTQQEDSAVYLCASSLVASGYYEQYFGPGTRLTVT.

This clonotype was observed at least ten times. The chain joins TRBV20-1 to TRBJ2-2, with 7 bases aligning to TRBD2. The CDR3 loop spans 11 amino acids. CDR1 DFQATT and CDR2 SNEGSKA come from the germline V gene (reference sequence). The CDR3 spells CSGRESGELFF. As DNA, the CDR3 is TGCAGCGGGCGGGAGTCCGGGGAGCTGTTTTTT.

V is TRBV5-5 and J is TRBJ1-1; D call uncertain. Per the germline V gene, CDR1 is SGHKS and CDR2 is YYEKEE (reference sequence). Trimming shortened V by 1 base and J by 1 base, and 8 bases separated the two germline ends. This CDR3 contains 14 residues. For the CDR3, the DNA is TGTGCCAGCAGCTTGACCTTCGAGAACACTGAAGCTTTCTTT. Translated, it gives CASSLTFENTEAFF.

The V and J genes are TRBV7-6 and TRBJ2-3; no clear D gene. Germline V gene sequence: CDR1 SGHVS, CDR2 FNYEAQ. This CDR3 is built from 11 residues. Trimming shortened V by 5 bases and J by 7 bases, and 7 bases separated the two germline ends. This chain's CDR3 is CASSDYHTQYF. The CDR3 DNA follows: TGTGCCAGCAGCGATTATCATACGCAGTATTTT.

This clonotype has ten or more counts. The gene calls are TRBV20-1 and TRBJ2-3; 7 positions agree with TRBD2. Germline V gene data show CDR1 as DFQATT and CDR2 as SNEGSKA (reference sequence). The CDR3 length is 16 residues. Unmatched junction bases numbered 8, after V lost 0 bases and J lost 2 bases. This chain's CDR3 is CSARDGREKPTDTQYF. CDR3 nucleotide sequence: TGCAGTGCTAGAGATGGGCGGGAGAAGCCCACAGATACGCAGTATTTT.